Shown below are 11 T cell receptor beta chains from a single sample sequenced in a study of regulatory T cells in long-lasting Graves disease. TCR beta libraries were built with iRepertoire HTBI primers and Arm-PCR of CDR3 regions. TCRdb re-analysed the multiplex PCR reads in MiXCR, keeping a single row per CDR3 protein. The table records 600,000 to 850,000 distinct CDR3 sequences, around 30% of them present only once. As to time point: persistent/refractory GD, antithyroid drugs over 5 years with positive TRAb. PBMCs were the source of the RNA used for TCR sequencing. The sample here was peripheral blood mononuclear cells (PBMCs), taken when the disease was refractory, from a patient treated with antithyroid drugs. The source of these receptors is a female donor with Graves disease.

The table lists this clonotype with a few counts. The chain recombines TRBV29-1 with TRBJ2-7, with D unresolved. The germline gives CDR1 SQVTM, CDR2 ANQGSEA. The CDR3 runs to 15 residues. V dropped 0 bases and J dropped 4 bases, with 16 bases sitting between them. CDR3 DNA: TGCAGCGTTGAAGATGAGGCCGCTTCTGGTTACGAGCAGTACTTC. Protein sequence: CSVEDEAASGYEQYF.

The chain employs TRBV4-1 and TRBJ1-5; D is undetermined. CDR3 length equals 15 residues. Germline-derived CDR1 and CDR2 are MGHRA and YSYEKL. The ends were cut back, 3 bases at V and 3 bases at J, with 12 bases in the middle. CDR3 nucleotide sequence: TGCGCCAGCAGCCATCCGGGCCCCAACAATCAGCCCCAGCATTTT. Translating gives CASSHPGPNNQPQHF.

V usage is TRBV5-4 and J usage is TRBJ2-2; D is perhaps TRBD1 or TRBD2 (6 bases each). CDR1 is SGHNT, CDR2 YYREEE, per germline (reference sequence). The CDR3 extends over 15 amino acids. The V gene lost 3 bases and the J gene lost 3 bases, with 12 bases spanning the gap. The CDR3 DNA follows: TGTGCCAGCAGCTCGGGGGCCAGGGACACCGGGGAGCTGTTTTTT. It encodes CASSSGARDTGELFF.

This clonotype was seen a handful of times. V and J are TRBV11-2 and TRBJ2-7; TRBD2 might be the D (6 bases). Looked up from germline, CDR1 is SGHAT and CDR2 is FQNNGV. Trimming pared 1 base from V and 9 bases from J, leaving 16 bases between. The CDR3 extends over 14 amino acids. The CDR3 loop reads CASSLGVLGGAQYF. CDR3 in DNA: TGTGCCAGCAGCTTAGGGGTTCTGGGGGGAGCGCAGTACTTC.

This clonotype has more than one count but fewer than ten. The rearrangement uses TRBV20-1 and TRBJ2-7, with D uncertain. CDR1 and CDR2 (germline): DFQATT, SNEGSKA (reference sequence). CDR3 size: 15 residues. V was clipped by 5 bases and J by 5 bases, with 22 bases between them. The CDR3, as DNA: TGCAGTGCTCGGCCTAGGGTTCTCGCCCCACACGAGCAGTACTTC. It encodes CSARPRVLAPHEQYF.

The chain joins TRBV9 to TRBJ1-2; possibly TRBD1 for D (6 bases). V lost 3 bases and J 8 bases, leaving 20 bases between the germline ends. CDR3 length: 15 amino acids. CDR1 is SGDLS, CDR2 YYNGEE, per germline. The DNA for the CDR3 is TGTGCCAGCAGCGCAACCATCGGGACACATGTAGGCTACACCTTC. Translation gives CASSATIGTHVGYTF.

A few counts support this clonotype. The rearrangement links TRBV7-3 to TRBJ2-1, with TRBD2 identical over 12 bases. J was trimmed by 7 bases and V by 6 bases; bases with no gene match: 7. CDR1 and CDR2 from the germline V gene are SGHTA and FQGTGA. The length of the CDR3 is 15 residues. CDR3 nucleotides: TGTGCCAGCAGTCTAGCGGGAGGGAGGAGGAATGAGCAGTTCTTC. Protein: CASSLAGGRRNEQFF.

This clonotype came up a few times. CDR3 in amino acids: CASSELDSNQPQHF. The CDR3 DNA reads TGCGCCAGCAGTGAACTGGACAGCAATCAGCCCCAGCATTTT. This sequence joins TRBV10-2 and TRBJ1-5, with D unresolved. The CDR3 is 14 amino acids. Germline V gene lookup returns CDR1 WSHSY and CDR2 SAAADI. V was cut by 3 bases and J by 1 base, with 7 bases left in between.

The genes are TRBV7-2 and TRBJ1-1, with D possibly matching TRBD1 (5 bases). The V end was cut by 1 base, the J end by 4 bases, with 13 bases between. Germline loops: CDR1 SGHTA, CDR2 FQGNSA. This CDR3 has 15 amino acids. The CDR3 reads CASSLEADTATEAFF. The CDR3 coding sequence is TGTGCCAGCAGCTTAGAAGCGGACACAGCCACTGAAGCTTTCTTT.

At least ten counts were recorded for this clonotype. This CDR3 is CASSSGGRRNEQYF. The DNA for the CDR3 is TGTGCCAGCAGTTCTGGAGGGAGGAGGAACGAGCAGTACTTC. The rearrangement uses TRBV28 and TRBJ2-7; tentatively, D is TRBD2 (6 bases). The CDR3 totals 14 residues. The germline CDR1 and CDR2 sequences are MDHEN and SYDVKM. Trimming left V 4 bases short and J 5 bases short, with 15 bases between.

This clonotype was observed a handful of times. The chain links TRBV29-1 to TRBJ1-1; tentative D call: TRBD1 (5 bases). The ends were cut back, 4 bases at V and 0 bases at J, with 12 bases in the middle. Germline V gives CDR1 SQVTM, CDR2 ANQGSEA. The CDR3 extends over 14 amino acids. Here the CDR3 DNA reads TGCAGCGTTGTGGGGGGTCGGTTGAACACTGAAGCTTTCTTT. This codes for CSVVGGRLNTEAFF.